The 21 T cell receptor beta chains reported below all come from one sample, sequenced in a study of T cells in women clearing cervical HPV infection. Profiled with immunoSEQ multiplex PCR; TCRdb holds only in-frame clones, not every one. The sample includes approximately 37,000 clones. Sequencing was carried out using blood buffy coat. These receptors all come from a woman between 18 and 69 years old with a cervical HPV16 infection that either progressed to CIN3+ or cleared (not recorded which).

About this clone: The read ends 3 residues early relative to the CDR3; the germline J gene fills the gap. The chain uses TRBV5-4 and TRBJ2-7; TRBD1 is a possible D gene (5 bases). The CDR3 length is 13 residues. CDR1 is SGHNT and CDR2 is YYREEE in the germline V gene (reference sequence). With 3 bases removed from V and 2 bases from J, the gap between germline ends came to 9 bases. CDR3 region: CASSSDSTYEQYF. The CDR3 bases that were read are TGTGCCAGCAGCTCCGACAGCACCTACGAG.

A remark on this clone: A read error may produce the germline difference seen at one junction end. Sequencing ends 3 residues short of the CDR3 end; the germline J gene provides the rest. The same CDR3 arises from other DNA sequences in this sample as well. This chain connects TRBV7-2 to TRBJ1-3, with D possibly matching TRBD1 (5 bases). CDR1 is SGHTA, CDR2 FQGNSA, per germline. CDR3 size: 13 residues. CDR3 loop: CASSLQGGNTIYF. The sequenced CDR3 bases are TGTGCCAGCAGCTTACAGGGTGGAAACACA.

As to this clone: The read falls 3 residues short of the CDR3 end, and the missing part is taken from the germline J gene. The V gene is TRBV10-2, the J gene TRBJ2-1; possibly TRBD1 for D (6 bases). This CDR3 contains 14 residues. The V gene lost 6 bases and the J gene lost 3 bases, with 12 bases spanning the gap. Germline CDR1 WSHSY, CDR2 SAAADI. The CDR3 reads CASRRTENYNEQFF. The covered CDR3 bases are TGCGCCAGCAGACGGACAGAGAACTACAATGAG.

In the case of this clone: With the read ending 3 residues before the CDR3 end, the germline J gene is used to fill in that end. V is TRBV11-1 and J is TRBJ2-3; 9 nucleotides align to TRBD1. Germline values: CDR1 SGHAT, CDR2 FQDESV (reference sequence). This CDR3 is built from 15 residues. Trimming took 3 bases from V and 4 from J; bases not matched to a gene: 5. The sequenced CDR3 bases are TGTGCCAGCAGCTTTGGGACAGGGACATCAGATACG. Its translation is CASSFGTGTSDT. The full CDR3 protein is CASSFGTGTSDTQYF.

As concerns this clone: The CDR3 end is not reached by the read, which stops 3 residues before it; the germline J gene fills it in. This chain joins TRBV20-1 and TRBJ2-3; 7 positions match TRBD2. Germline V gene sequence: CDR1 DFQATT, CDR2 SNEGSKA (reference sequence). The CDR3 totals 14 residues. Losses at the gene ends were 5 bases for V and 2 bases for J; bases not matched to a gene: 7. Incomplete CDR3 DNA: TGCAGTGCTTGGGGACTACAAATCACAGATACG. Residues: CSAWGLQITDT. The complete CDR3 protein is CSAWGLQITDTQYF.

This chain's CDR3 is CASSFSGTGQSEAFF. The DNA read from the CDR3 is TGTGCCAGCAGCTTCTCCGGGACAGGCCAGTCTGAA. V and J are TRBV7-9 and TRBJ1-1; 8 bases match TRBD1. The read falls 3 residues short of the CDR3 end, and the missing part is taken from the germline J gene. CDR3 length: 15 residues. Losses at the gene ends were 3 bases for V and 6 bases for J; bases not matched to a gene: 9. CDR1 is SEHNR, CDR2 FQNEAQ, per germline (reference sequence).

A remark on this clone: The read falls 3 residues short of the CDR3 end, and the missing part is taken from the germline J gene. V and J are TRBV2 and TRBJ1-4; TRBD1 is a possible D gene (6 bases). CDR3 length equals 15 residues. V was shortened by 2 bases and J by 2 bases, with 9 bases between the two germline ends. CDR1 and CDR2 from the germline V gene are SNHLY and FYNNEI. This CDR3 is CASSERQATNEKLFF. CDR3 DNA, as far as it was read: TGTGCCAGCAGTGAAAGACAGGCGACTAATGAAAAA.

With respect to this clone: The read terminates 3 residues before the CDR3 end, so the remaining end is supplied by the germline J gene. The chain has TRBV11-2 and TRBJ2-3, with 7 bases lining up with TRBD1. Trimming cost V 8 bases and J 1 base; bases outside gene matches: 9. Germline V lookup: CDR1 SGHAT, CDR2 FQNNGV. The CDR3 is 15 amino acids. The CDR3 loop is CASGSQGRGTDTQYF. Incomplete CDR3 DNA: TGTGCCAGCGGGTCACAGGGGCGAGGCACAGATACG.

CDR3 bases read: TGTGCCAGTAGCCCGCTAGCGGGGACAAACTACGAG. Protein: CASSPLAGTNYE. The full CDR3 sequence reads CASSPLAGTNYEQYF. The chain has TRBV19 and TRBJ2-7, with 9 bases lining up with TRBD2. The CDR3 end falls 3 residues outside the read, so it is completed with the germline J gene. CDR3 length: 15 amino acids. Germline V gene data show CDR1 as LNHDA and CDR2 as SQIVND (reference sequence). The V and J ends lost 6 bases and 3 bases, in that order; junction bases with no gene match: 9.

A remark on this clone: Read sequence stops 3 residues before the CDR3 end, and the germline J gene provides the missing end. The chain links TRBV12-3 or TRBV12-4 to TRBJ1-2, with no clear D. V was pared by 7 bases and J by 4 bases, with 19 bases between. CDR3 size: 15 residues. The sequenced CDR3 bases are TGTGCCAGCATCGTCGGGTCGGATAAAGGCTATGGC. Its protein is CASIVGSDKGYG. The full CDR3 is CASIVGSDKGYGYTF.

In regard to this clone: The read stops 3 residues short of the end of the CDR3; the missing end is completed from the germline J gene. The chain joins TRBV5-1 to TRBJ2-2, with 8 bases matching TRBD1. In germline, CDR1 is SGHRS, CDR2 YFSETQ. CDR3 length: 13 amino acids. V lost 2 bases and J lost 6; bases outside the gene matches: 0. The part of the CDR3 DNA that was read is TGCGCCAGCAGCTTACAGGGGGCCGGGGAG. It translates to CASSLQGAGE. The whole CDR3 protein is CASSLQGAGELFF.

The part of the CDR3 DNA that was read is TGCGCCAGCAGTCAGGGGCACACAGATACG. Translated, it gives CASSQGHTDT. The complete CDR3 protein is CASSQGHTDTQYF. The gene calls are TRBV5-1 and TRBJ2-3, with a weak D call TRBD1 (6 bases). The CDR3 end lies 3 residues beyond the end of the read and is filled in from the germline J gene. CDR3 size: 13 residues. CDR1 is SGHRS and CDR2 is YFSETQ in the germline V gene. Trimming took off 5 bases at V and 2 bases at J, with 9 bases between the two ends.

Judged by frequency, this clone is medium-sized (0.01 to 0.1%). With the read ending 3 residues before the CDR3 end, the germline J gene is used to fill in that end. This rearrangement joins TRBV14 to TRBJ2-6, with TRBD2 as a possible D gene (7 bases). The ends were cut back, 1 base at V and 1 base at J, with 14 bases in the middle. The CDR3 spans 18 residues. Per the germline V gene, CDR1 is SGHDN and CDR2 is FVKESK. The DNA read from the CDR3 is TGTGCCAGCAGCCAAGTGGGGGGGGGCGCTTCTGGGGCCAACGTC. As protein: CASSQVGGGASGANV. The whole CDR3 sequence is CASSQVGGGASGANVLTF.

Points on this clone: The missing CDR3 end, 3 residues past where the read stops, is filled in from the germline J gene. The chain combines TRBV2 with TRBJ2-3; 9 bases are shared with TRBD2. In germline, CDR1 is SNHLY, CDR2 FYNNEI. The length of the CDR3 is 16 residues. CDR3 in amino acids: CASSALGSGGQETQYF. The CDR3 bases that were read are TGTGCCAGCAGTGCGCTTGGTAGCGGGGGACAAGAGACG.

Turning to this clone: Read data end 3 residues before the CDR3 end; the end is taken from the germline J gene. V and J are TRBV19 and TRBJ2-1, with 9 bases fitting TRBD1. Germline CDR1 reads LNHDA; CDR2 reads SQIVND (reference sequence). CDR3 size: 16 residues. The V segment lost 2 bases and the J segment 4 bases; nucleotides outside the gene matches: 6. The sequenced CDR3 bases are TGTGCCAGTAGTATACCCACAGGGGGCACTTACAATGAG. It specifies CASSIPTGGTYNE. The whole CDR3 is CASSIPTGGTYNEQFF. Supplemented by reference TRBV19 and TRBJ2-1, the full variable domain reads DGGITQSPKYLFRKEGQNVTLSCEQNLNHDAMYWYRQDPGQGLRLIYYSQIVNDFQKGDIAEGYSVSREKKESFPLTVTSAQKNPTAFYLCASSIPTGGTYNEQFFGPGTRLTVL.

Regarding this clone: From the germline J gene comes the end of the CDR3, since the read stops 3 residues before it. The chain recombines TRBV30 with TRBJ1-4; D not certain. This CDR3 has 11 amino acids. V was shortened by 2 bases and J by 8 bases, with 6 bases between the two germline ends. In germline, CDR1 is GTSNPN, CDR2 SVGIG (reference sequence). The CDR3 reads CAWSRSEKLFF. CDR3 DNA, as far as it was read: TGTGCCTGGAGTAGGTCGGAAAAA.

About this clone itself: The CDR3 end lies 3 residues beyond the end of the read and is filled in from the germline J gene. This chain uses TRBV5-1 with TRBJ1-1; D ambiguous. Between the trimmed V and J ends, which lost 2 bases and 5 bases, there was a span of 7 bases. The CDR3 loop spans 12 amino acids. Looked up from germline, CDR1 is SGHRS and CDR2 is YFSETQ. Partial CDR3 DNA: TGCGCCAGCAGCTTCGAAGGGACTGAA. The encoded protein is CASSFEGTE. The CDR3 as a whole reads CASSFEGTEAFF.

Turning to this clone: The read gets to within 3 residues of the CDR3 end, and the germline J gene fills in the rest. The chain is built from TRBV4-2 and TRBJ2-3, with 8 bases aligning to TRBD2. J lost 0 bases, V lost 4 bases, and 6 bases had no gene match. Germline V gene lookup returns CDR1 LGHNA and CDR2 YNFKEQ. This CDR3 is built from 16 residues. The CDR3 protein is CASSPSGGPSTDTQYF. CDR3 bases read: TGTGCCAGCAGCCCGTCGGGGGGGCCTAGCACAGATACG.

The CDR3 spells CASTLTGSDEQYF. The sequenced CDR3 bases are TGTGCCAGTACCCTAACAGGGTCCGACGAG. The V gene is TRBV12-3 or TRBV12-4, the J gene TRBJ2-7; tentatively, D is TRBD1 (6 bases). The read terminates 3 residues before the CDR3 end, so the remaining end is supplied by the germline J gene. There are 13 residues in the CDR3. The V gene lost 9 bases and the J gene lost 5 bases, with 17 bases spanning the gap.

In the case of this clone: The read gets to within 3 residues of the CDR3 end, and the germline J gene fills in the rest. The rearrangement uses TRBV20-1 and TRBJ2-7, with TRBD1 matching over 8 bases. Per the germline V gene, CDR1 is DFQATT and CDR2 is SNEGSKA (reference sequence). The CDR3 contains 14 residues. Unmatched junction bases numbered 12, after V lost 5 bases and J lost 6 bases. CDR3 bases read: TGCAGTGCTCCCCTAGCCGGGACAGGCGGCGAG. It specifies CSAPLAGTGGE. The whole CDR3 protein reads CSAPLAGTGGEQYF.

Regarding this clone: Read sequence stops 3 residues before the CDR3 end, and the germline J gene provides the missing end. Distinct nucleotide sequences in the sample also encode this CDR3. The V and J genes are TRBV18 and TRBJ2-6; D not resolved. The V end lost 3 bases, the J end lost 0 bases, and 9 bases lay between the germline ends. CDR3 length: 16 amino acids. Germline assignment: CDR1 KGHSH and CDR2 LQKENI. CDR3 region: CASSPPFPSGANVLTF. Partial CDR3 DNA: TGTGCCAGCTCACCCCCATTTCCCTCTGGGGCCAACGTC.